This T cell receptor beta chain was retrieved from a study of blood T cell repertoires in COVID-19. Study background: Collection of acute and convalescent COVID-19 samples took place in the United States, Italy and Spain. The cDNA or gDNA used as material had been derived from T cells, B-cell-depleted T cells, or PBMCs.

V lost 5 bases and J lost 1, with 14 bases in between. CDR1 and CDR2 (germline): SEHNR, FQNEAQ (reference sequence). CDR3 length equals 15 residues. Original handling: By means of reference gene primer amplification, nucleated cell counts were estimated. Produced via immunoSEQ multiplex PCR; TCRdb's table is partial and in-frame only. The DNA gave D and trimming, while V, J and clone size come from that table. The sample shows 250,000 or so clones, approximately 90% of them seen only once. Ages ranged from 18 to 89 years, with residence in 24 US areas. The sample taken for sequencing was PBMCs or T cells enriched from blood (not recorded which). This TCR was recovered from a human donor in a cohort exposed to, infected with or recovered from COVID-19 (not recorded which). The donor label of this sample is uncertain. The gene calls are TRBV7-9 and TRBJ1-1, with D perhaps TRBD1 (5 bases). Here the CDR3 reads CASSPRIRENTEAFF. CDR3 bases: TGTGCCAGCAGCCCCCGAATCAGGGAGAACACTGAAGCTTTCTTT.